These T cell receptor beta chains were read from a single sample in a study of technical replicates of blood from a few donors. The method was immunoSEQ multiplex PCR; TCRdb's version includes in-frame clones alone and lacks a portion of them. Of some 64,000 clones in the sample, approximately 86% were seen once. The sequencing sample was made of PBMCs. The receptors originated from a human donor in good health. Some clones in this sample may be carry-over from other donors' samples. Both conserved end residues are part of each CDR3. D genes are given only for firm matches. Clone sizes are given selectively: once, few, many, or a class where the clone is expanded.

TGTGCCAGCAGCTTACACTCGAGCAATCAGCCCCAGCATTTT CASSLHSSNQPQHF . . TRBJ1-5 TRBV7-8
TGTGCCAGCAGCCGGGACAGGTTAAATTCACCCCTCCACTTT CASSRDRLNSPLHF few TRBD1 TRBJ1-6 TRBV2
TGTGCCAGCAGTCGGACAGGGGGCCGGCAGCCCCAGCATTTT CASSRTGGRQPQHF . TRBD1 TRBJ1-5 TRBV11-2
TGTGCCAGCAGTTACGCACTGACAGGGAAACGCACTGAAGCTTTCTTT CASSYALTGKRTEAFF . TRBD1 TRBJ1-1 TRBV6-5
TGTGCCAGCAGCTTGGCCACGGGGTGGGCGCGTGGCTACACCTTC CASSLATGWARGYTF . . TRBJ1-2 TRBV5-6
TGTGCCAGCAGCGTAATGGCTAGCGGGGACCAAGAGACCCAGTACTTC CASSVMASGDQETQYF . TRBD2 TRBJ2-5 TRBV9
TGTGCCAGCAGCTTAGGCGGGAAGGGCTACACCTTC CASSLGGKGYTF . . TRBJ1-2 TRBV7-9
TGTGCCAGCAGCTTTCTGTCCGCGTTCTATGGCTACACCTTC CASSFLSAFYGYTF . . TRBJ1-2 TRBV7-2
TGTGCCAGCAGTGGAGGGGCCAAGGAGGGTCAGCCCCAGCATTTT CASSGGAKEGQPQHF . . TRBJ1-5 TRBV25-1
TGTGCCAGCAGTTACTCCTCCGGGACAGGGGGCGGCGAGCAGTACTTC CASSYSSGTGGGEQYF once TRBD1 TRBJ2-7 TRBV6-6
TGTGCCAGCGGGGCGGATCATAATTCACCCCTCCACTTT CASGADHNSPLHF . . TRBJ1-6 TRBV6-5
TGCAGCTCCCCCGGGCAGGGTATAGTTTCAACCTACGAGCAGTACTTC CSSPGQGIVSTYEQYF . . TRBJ2-7 TRBV29-1
TGTGCCATCAGTGAGACTAGCGGGAGTTTGGAGACCCAGTACTTC CAISETSGSLETQYF once TRBD2 TRBJ2-5 TRBV10-3
TGTGCCAGCAGCCAAAGACGAGGGGGCATTCAGTACTTC CASSQRRGGIQYF . . TRBJ2-4 TRBV6-5
TGTGCCAGCACCAGAATGTCTAGCGGGCAAGAGACCCAGTACTTC CASTRMSSGQETQYF . TRBD2 TRBJ2-5 TRBV2